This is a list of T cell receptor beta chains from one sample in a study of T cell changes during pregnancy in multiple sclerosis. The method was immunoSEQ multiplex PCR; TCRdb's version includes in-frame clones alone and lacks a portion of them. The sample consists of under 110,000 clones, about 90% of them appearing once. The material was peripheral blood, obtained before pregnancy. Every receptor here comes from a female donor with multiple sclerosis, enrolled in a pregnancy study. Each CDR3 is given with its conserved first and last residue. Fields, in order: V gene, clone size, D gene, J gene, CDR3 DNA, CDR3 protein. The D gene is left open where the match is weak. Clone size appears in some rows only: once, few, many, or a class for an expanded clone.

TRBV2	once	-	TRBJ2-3	TGTGCCAGCAGAAGGCTAGCCAGCACAGATACGCAGTATTTT	CASRRLASTDTQYF
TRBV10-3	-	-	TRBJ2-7	TGTGCCATCAGCCCGGGACACCGAAACGAGCAGTACTTC	CAISPGHRNEQYF
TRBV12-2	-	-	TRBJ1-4	TGTGCAAGTCGCTCCCCTCGGACAGCTATTCCAACTAATGAAAAACTGTTTTTT	CASRSPRTAIPTNEKLFF
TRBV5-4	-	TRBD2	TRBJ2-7	TGTGCCAGCAGCCCCCCGAGCGGGAACTCCTACGAGCAGTACTTC	CASSPPSGNSYEQYF
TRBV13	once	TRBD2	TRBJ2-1	TGTGCCAGCAGCTTAGGGACTAGCGGCAATGAGCAGTTCTTC	CASSLGTSGNEQFF
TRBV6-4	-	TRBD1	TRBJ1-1	TGTGCCAGCAGAGCTGGGACAGGGGTCGGTATGAACACTGAAGCTTTCTTT	CASRAGTGVGMNTEAFF
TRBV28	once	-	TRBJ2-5	TGTGCCAGCAGTTTGGCCCCAGGGGAGACCCAGTACTTC	CASSLAPGETQYF
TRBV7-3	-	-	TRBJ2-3	TGTGCCAGCAGCTTATCATTTACAGATACGCAGTATTTT	CASSLSFTDTQYF
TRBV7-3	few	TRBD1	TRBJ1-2	TGTGCCAGCAGCTTAGAGGGCAGGGGGACTTCTGGCTACACCTTC	CASSLEGRGTSGYTF
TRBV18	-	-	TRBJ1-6	TGTGCCAGCTCGCAGGGTTTCGGAGAGAATTCACCCCTCCACTTT	CASSQGFGENSPLHF
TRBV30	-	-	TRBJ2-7	TGTGCCTGGAGTGTACTTGAGCTCCCGTACGAGCAGTACTTC	CAWSVLELPYEQYF
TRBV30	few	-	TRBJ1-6	TGTGCCTGGGAGAGATATGATAGCTCCTATAATTCACCCCTCCACTTT	CAWERYDSSYNSPLHF
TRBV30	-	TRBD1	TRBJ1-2	TGTGCCTGGAGTGGGGCGGGACAGGGTCCGTGGGGCTACACCTTC	CAWSGAGQGPWGYTF
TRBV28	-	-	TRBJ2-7	TGTGCCAGCAGTTCATCCGGTCGAGGAGGGGACGAGCAGTACTTC	CASSSSGRGGDEQYF
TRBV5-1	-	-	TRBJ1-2	TGCGCCAGCAGCTTGGGGGGCCCCAACGTGGGCTACACCTTC	CASSLGGPNVGYTF
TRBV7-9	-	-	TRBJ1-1	TGTGCCAGCAGCTTAGGTACTTCACCGAACACTGAAGCTTTCTTT	CASSLGTSPNTEAFF
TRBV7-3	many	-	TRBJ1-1	TGTGCCAGCAGCTTAACGGGAGGGGACACTGAAGCTTTCTTT	CASSLTGGDTEAFF
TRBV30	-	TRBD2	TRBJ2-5	TGTGCCTGGAGTGCCGGGACTAGCGGACTTGATAGCGAGACCCAGTACTTC	CAWSAGTSGLDSETQYF
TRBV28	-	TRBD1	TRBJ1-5	TGTGCCAGCAGTTTAATATCAGGGGGCGTATCAAATCAGCCCCAGCATTTT	CASSLISGGVSNQPQHF
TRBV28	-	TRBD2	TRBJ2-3	TGTGCCAGCAGTTCGCCCGGGGGCGGGAGGGACACAGATACGCAGTATTTT	CASSSPGGGRDTDTQYF
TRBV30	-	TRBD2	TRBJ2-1	TGTGCCTGGAGGACTAGCGTATACAATGAGCAGTTCTTC	CAWRTSVYNEQFF
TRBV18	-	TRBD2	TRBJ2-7	TGTGCCAGCTCACCAGTCCCGGGAGGGACCTACGAGCAGTACTTC	CASSPVPGGTYEQYF
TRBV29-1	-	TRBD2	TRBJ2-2	TGCAGCGTGGAAGGACTAGCGGGGCGCCACGGGGAGCTGTTTTTT	CSVEGLAGRHGELFF
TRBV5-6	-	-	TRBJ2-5	TGTGCCAGCAGCTTGGGGGAGGGGGGGACCCAGTACTTC	CASSLGEGGTQYF
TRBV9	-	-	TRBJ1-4	TGTGCCAGCAGCGGGCACGCCTCAACTAATGAAAAACTGTTTTTT	CASSGHASTNEKLFF
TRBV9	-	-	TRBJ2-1	TGTGCCAGCACTCCCGGTGGCAATGAGCAGTTCTTC	CASTPGGNEQFF
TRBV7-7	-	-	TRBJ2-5	TGTGCCAGCAGCTTAAGGGGGATACAAGAGACCCAGTACTTC	CASSLRGIQETQYF
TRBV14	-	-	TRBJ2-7	TGTGCCAGCAGCCAAGCAGCGGCCTACGAGCAGTACTTC	CASSQAAAYEQYF
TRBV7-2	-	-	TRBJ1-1	TGTGCCAGCAGCGCACGGACAAGCCCTAGGAACACTGAAGCTTTCTTT	CASSARTSPRNTEAFF